A single sample is the source of the 8 T cell receptor beta chains below, sequenced in a study of vaccination and CD4 T cells after COVID-19. The study sequenced cultured CD4+ T cell DNA using the Oncomine TCR Beta short-read assay. MiXCR was run by TCRdb on the PCR reads, yielding one entry per CDR3 protein. The table records roughly 22,000 distinct CDR3 sequences, roughly 60% of them present only once. Treatment given: roughly 10-day PBMC culture with coronavirus spike peptide pools or control peptides (ViraFEST assay). These receptors are not linked to any known antigen. The sample consisted of CD4+ T cells from blood, cultured in vitro. These receptors were obtained from a human donor who had recovered from COVID-19.

This clonotype turned up a few times. The V gene is TRBV6-2 or TRBV6-3, the J gene TRBJ1-1; possibly TRBD1 for D (5 bases). CDR1 MNHEY and CDR2 SVGEGT come from the germline V gene. This CDR3 has 16 residues. Trimming took off 4 bases at V and 0 bases at J, with 15 bases between the two ends. In nucleotides, the CDR3 is TGTGCCAGCAGTTCAGCTCCGGGGCCGATGAACACTGAAGCTTTCTTT. Translating it yields CASSSAPGPMNTEAFF.

The gene calls are TRBV28 and TRBJ2-5; 7 bases map to TRBD2. Germline V gives CDR1 MDHEN, CDR2 SYDVKM. The CDR3 has 13 amino acids. Trimming cost V 9 bases and J 5 bases; bases outside gene matches: 9. DNA of the CDR3: TGTGCCAGTGAGCGGGATAGGGGTGAGACCCAGTACTTC. This encodes CASERDRGETQYF.

The chain has TRBV30 and TRBJ1-5; tentative D call: TRBD1 (5 bases). The CDR3 totals 16 residues. Germline V gene data show CDR1 as GTSNPN and CDR2 as SVGIG (reference sequence). V lost 2 bases, J lost 6 bases, and 20 bases lay in between. CDR3 amino acids: CAWSIPRGEGSQPQHF. Written as DNA, the CDR3 is TGTGCCTGGAGTATCCCTCGGGGGGAGGGTTCTCAGCCCCAGCATTTT. Combining the CDR3 with reference TRBV30 and TRBJ1-5 gives the whole variable domain SQTIHQWPATLVQPVGSPLSLECTVEGTSNPNLYWYRQAAGRGLQLLFYSVGIGQISSEVPQNLSASRPQDRQFILSSKKLLLSDSGFYLCAWSIPRGEGSQPQHFGDGTRLSIL.

The V call is TRBV7-9, the J call TRBJ2-3, with no clear D. Trimming shortened V by 5 bases and J by 1 base, and 10 bases separated the two germline ends. The CDR3 has 14 residues. Per germline, CDR1 SEHNR and CDR2 FQNEAQ (reference sequence). In nucleotides, the CDR3 is TGTGCCAGCAGCAAGGAGTCCCGCACAGATACGCAGTATTTT. Its translation is CASSKESRTDTQYF.

This chain links TRBV6-2 or TRBV6-3 with TRBJ2-3, with D perhaps TRBD1 or TRBD2 (5 bases each). Looked up from germline, CDR1 is MNHEY and CDR2 is SVGEGT. Trimming took off 8 bases at V and 2 bases at J, with 17 bases between the two ends. This CDR3 region has 15 residues. CDR3 amino acids: CASRWQGVTTDTQYF. DNA for the CDR3: TGTGCCAGCCGTTGGCAGGGAGTCACCACAGATACGCAGTATTTT.

This clonotype appeared a single time. This chain uses TRBV6-1 with TRBJ2-5; 7 nucleotides agree with TRBD2. Germline CDR1 and CDR2: MNHNS and SASEGT. This CDR3 has 14 amino acids. V was clipped by 3 bases and J by 7 bases; unmatched bases: 8. In nucleotides, the CDR3 is TGTGCCAGCAGTGATCGGGACTACCGTGGGACCCAGTACTTC. As protein: CASSDRDYRGTQYF.

The chain links TRBV29-1 to TRBJ1-2; D not resolved. The CDR3 sequence is 14 residues long. The V gene lost 4 bases and the J gene lost 3 bases, with 15 bases spanning the gap. Germline assignment: CDR1 SQVTM and CDR2 ANQGSEA. The CDR3 loop is CSVAKAEKDYGYTF. The CDR3 DNA follows: TGCAGCGTTGCTAAGGCAGAGAAGGACTATGGCTACACCTTC.

V usage is TRBV10-2 and J usage is TRBJ1-5, with D unresolved. Trimming took 2 bases from V and 4 from J, leaving 9 bases between them. This CDR3 contains 14 residues. Germline V gives CDR1 WSHSY, CDR2 SAAADI. The CDR3 coding sequence is TGCGCCAGCAGTGAGGCGAGGATGAATCAGCCCCAGCATTTT. Its protein product is CASSEARMNQPQHF.